The present T cell receptor (beta chain) was sequenced within a study of blood T cells in healthy people across ages. Only a few counts were recorded for this clonotype. Germline assignment: CDR1 DFQATT and CDR2 SNEGSKA (reference sequence). The CDR3 consists of 12 residues. Trimming at V came to 4 bases and at J to 5 bases, leaving 3 bases not matched to a gene. A second PCR, run for roughly 7 to 12 cycles, used a sample-barcoded 5' primer plus a J-beta primer mix. In TCRdb, the 5' RACE reads were re-called with MiXCR into one record per CDR3 protein. The sample yields 800,000 to 1,300,000 distinct CDR3 sequences, approximately 25% seen once. The sample also formed part of further work on T cells of mothers and their children.

The genes are TRBV20-1 and TRBJ2-3, with 7 positions matching TRBD2. The sequence came from a girl aged 2 to 9 in good health. The sample was blood. The CDR3 region is CSATSGGDTQYF. The DNA for the CDR3 is TGCAGTGCTACGTCGGGGGGAGATACGCAGTATTTT.